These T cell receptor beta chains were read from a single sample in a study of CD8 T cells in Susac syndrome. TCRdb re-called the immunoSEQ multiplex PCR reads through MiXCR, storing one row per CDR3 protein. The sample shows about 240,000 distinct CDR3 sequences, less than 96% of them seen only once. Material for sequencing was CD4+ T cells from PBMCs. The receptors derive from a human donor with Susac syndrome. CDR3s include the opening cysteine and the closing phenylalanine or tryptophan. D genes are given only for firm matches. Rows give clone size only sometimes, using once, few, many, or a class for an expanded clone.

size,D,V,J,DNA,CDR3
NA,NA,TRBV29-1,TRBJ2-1,TGCAGCGTAGGGTATCAGGCCGATGTGCAGTTCTTC,CSVGYQADVQFF
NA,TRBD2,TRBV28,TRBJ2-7,TGTGCCAGCAGAGAGGCGGGAGGACAGAGCTCCTACGAGCAGTACTTC,CASREAGGQSSYEQYF
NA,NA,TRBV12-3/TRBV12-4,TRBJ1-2,TGTGCCAGCAGACCACGTACAAAGGGCTATGGCTACACCTTC,CASRPRTKGYGYTF
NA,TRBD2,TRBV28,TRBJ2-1,TGTGCCAGCAGTTTATTGGGCCGGGAGGTACGCCATGAGCAGTTCTTC,CASSLLGREVRHEQFF
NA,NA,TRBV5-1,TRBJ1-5,TGCGCCAGCAGCTTGGTCGGGTATGGGGATGATCAGCCCCAGCATTTT,CASSLVGYGDDQPQHF
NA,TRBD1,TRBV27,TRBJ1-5,TGTGCCAGCAGTTTAGCCGGGACAGAGCAAAATCAGCCCCAGCATTTT,CASSLAGTEQNQPQHF
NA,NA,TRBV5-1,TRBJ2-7,TGCGCCAGCAGCTTTAACCCCTACGAGCAGTACTTC,CASSFNPYEQYF
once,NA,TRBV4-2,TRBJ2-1,TGTGCCAGCAGCCAAGAGGCGGACGTGCTGTACAATGAGCAGTTCTTC,CASSQEADVLYNEQFF
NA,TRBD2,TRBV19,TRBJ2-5,TGTGCCAGTAGCCGGACTAGCGGGAGGGCCGAAGAGACCCAGTACTTC,CASSRTSGRAEETQYF
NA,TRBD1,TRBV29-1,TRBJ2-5,TGCAGCGCAAGACAGGGTATGATCGTTCGAGAGACCCAGTACTTC,CSARQGMIVRETQYF
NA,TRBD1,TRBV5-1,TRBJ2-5,TGCGCCAGCAGCTTGGGGCTCCCGGTGGACAGGCTATCAGCCCAGTACTTC,CASSLGLPVDRLSAQYF
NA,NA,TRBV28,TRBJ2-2,TGTGCCAGCAGTTATCCAACCGGGACAATGAACACCGGGGAGCTGTTTTTT,CASSYPTGTMNTGELFF
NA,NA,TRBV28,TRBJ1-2,TGTGCCAGCAATCGACACTATGGCTACACCTTC,CASNRHYGYTF
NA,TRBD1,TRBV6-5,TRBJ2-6,TGTGCCAGCAGTTACTCCACCCCTCAGACAGGGGCTGGGGCCAACGTCCTGACTTTC,CASSYSTPQTGAGANVLTF
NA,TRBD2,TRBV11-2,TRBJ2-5,TGTGCCAGCAGCCTGGGGGTAGCGGGAGGAATGGGAGAGACCCAGTACTTC,CASSLGVAGGMGETQYF
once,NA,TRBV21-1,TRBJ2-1,TGTGCCAGCAGCAACTTAAAGCGGACAGGGTGTGGGGAGCGGAGTGAGCAGTTCTTC,CASSNLKRTGCGERSEQFF
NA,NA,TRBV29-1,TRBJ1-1,TGCAGCGTAGAATTGACAGCCATGAACACTGAAGCTTTCTTT,CSVELTAMNTEAFF
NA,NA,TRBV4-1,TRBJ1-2,TGCGCCAGCAGCCAAGATGAGACAGAGCTCTATGGCTACACCTTC,CASSQDETELYGYTF
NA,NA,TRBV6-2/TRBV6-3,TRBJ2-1,TGTGCCAGCAGTTACTCAATAAGGCTACCCAATGAGCAGTTCTTC,CASSYSIRLPNEQFF
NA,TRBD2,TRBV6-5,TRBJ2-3,TGTGCCAGCAGACTCGGGACTAGCGGGACAGATACGCAGTATTTT,CASRLGTSGTDTQYF
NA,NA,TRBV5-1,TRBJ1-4,TGCGCCAGCTGCCAGAGTGTCGCCTCTGGTGAAAAACTGTTTTTT,CASCQSVASGEKLFF
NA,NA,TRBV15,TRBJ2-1,TGTGCCACCAGCAGAGCGGGCGGCAATGAGCAGTTCTTC,CATSRAGGNEQFF
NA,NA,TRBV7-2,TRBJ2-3,TGTGCCAGCAGGGCCCCTCGCCGGACACTACGGGGCACAGATACGCAGTATTTT,CASRAPRRTLRGTDTQYF
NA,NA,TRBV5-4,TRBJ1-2,TGTGCCAGCAGCTACAATTTGGGGGTCGGCTACACCTTC,CASSYNLGVGYTF
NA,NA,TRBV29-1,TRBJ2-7,TGCAGCGTTGAAGATCCTGGGGGCTACGAGCAGTACTTC,CSVEDPGGYEQYF
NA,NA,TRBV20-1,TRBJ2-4,TGCAGTGCTAGATTGGCGGGAGCCAAAAACATTCAGTACTTC,CSARLAGAKNIQYF
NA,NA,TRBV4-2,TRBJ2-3,TGTGCCAGCAGCCAAGGGGACGGCGACACAGATACGCAGTATTTT,CASSQGDGDTDTQYF
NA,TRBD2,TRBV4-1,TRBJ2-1,TGCGCCAGCAGCCAAGCGGCTAGCGGGAGCAATGAGCAGTTCTTC,CASSQAASGSNEQFF
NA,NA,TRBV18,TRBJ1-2,TGTGCCAGCTCACCAGTAAGGGGTGGAGGCTACACCTTC,CASSPVRGGGYTF
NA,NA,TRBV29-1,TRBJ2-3,TGCAGCGTTCGGAACTTGGACCTTCCTACAGATACGCAGTATTTT,CSVRNLDLPTDTQYF
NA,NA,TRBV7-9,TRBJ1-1,TGTGCCAGCAGCTTAGTACAGGGTAGAGCTTTCTTT,CASSLVQGRAFF
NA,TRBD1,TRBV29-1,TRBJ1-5,TGCAGCGCCGGGACAGGGGGTGGTCAGCCCCAGCATTTT,CSAGTGGGQPQHF
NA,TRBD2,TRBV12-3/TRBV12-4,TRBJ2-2,TGTGCCAGCAGTCCCGGGACTAGCTTTATACTGGACACCGGGGAGCTGTTTTTT,CASSPGTSFILDTGELFF
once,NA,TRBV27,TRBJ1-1,TGTGCCAGCAGTTTAAACAGGTACACTGAAGCTTTCTTT,CASSLNRYTEAFF
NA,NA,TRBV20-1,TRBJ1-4,TGCAGTGCTAGTAAGACGAATGAAAAACTGTTTTTT,CSASKTNEKLFF
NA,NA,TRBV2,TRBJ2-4,TGTGCCAGTGACCCCGGGGAGATTGGAAACATTCAGTACTTC,CASDPGEIGNIQYF
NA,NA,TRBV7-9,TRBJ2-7,TGTGCCAGCAGCCATAGGACCCAGTCCTACGAGCAGTACTTC,CASSHRTQSYEQYF
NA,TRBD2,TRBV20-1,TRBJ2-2,TGCAGTGCTAGACCCCCAGCGGGAGGGGCAGAGACCGGGGAGCTGTTTTTT,CSARPPAGGAETGELFF
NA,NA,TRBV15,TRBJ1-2,TGTGCCACCAAAACTAACTATGGCTACACCTTC,CATKTNYGYTF
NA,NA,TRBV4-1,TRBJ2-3,TGCGCCAGCAGCCAAGTCAGGGACGGCCGGGATACGCAGTATTTT,CASSQVRDGRDTQYF
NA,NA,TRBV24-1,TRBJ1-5,TGTGCCACCAAGGGGGGGAACAATCAGCCCCAGCATTTT,CATKGGNNQPQHF
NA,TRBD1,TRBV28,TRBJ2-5,TGTGCCAGCAGGGAAGGGACAGGGGGTTTGGAGACCCAGTACTTC,CASREGTGGLETQYF
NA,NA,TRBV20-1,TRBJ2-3,TGCAGTGCCAAGCGCCGGGTCCAAGATACGCAGTATTTT,CSAKRRVQDTQYF
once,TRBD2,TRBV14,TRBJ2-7,TGTGCCAGCAGCCAAGTCCTAGCGGGAATTGGCGAGCAGTACTTC,CASSQVLAGIGEQYF
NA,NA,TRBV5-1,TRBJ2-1,TGCGCCAGCAGCTTGGATTTACTCAATGAGCAGTTCTTC,CASSLDLLNEQFF
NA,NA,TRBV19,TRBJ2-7,TGTGCCAGTAGTAGGACACCAATAACCTACGAGCAGTACTTC,CASSRTPITYEQYF
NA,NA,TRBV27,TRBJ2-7,TGTGCCAGCAGTCATTACCTTAACTACGAGCAGTACTTC,CASSHYLNYEQYF
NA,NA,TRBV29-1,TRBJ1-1,TGCAGCGAAAACAGGGTGCGGACTGAAGCTTTCTTT,CSENRVRTEAFF
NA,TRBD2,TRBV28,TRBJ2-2,TGTGCCAGCAGCCGCGGGGGGCCAAGTGCCGGGGAGCTGTTTTTT,CASSRGGPSAGELFF
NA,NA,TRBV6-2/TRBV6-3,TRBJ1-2,TGTGCCAGCAGCGGCCGGCGGGCCCTGGACGGCTACACCTTC,CASSGRRALDGYTF
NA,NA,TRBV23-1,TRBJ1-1,TGCGCCAGCAGTCAACTCTACACTGAAGCTTTCTTT,CASSQLYTEAFF
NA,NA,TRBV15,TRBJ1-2,TGTGCCACCAGCACAGAACCAGGCGACTATGGCTACACCTTC,CATSTEPGDYGYTF
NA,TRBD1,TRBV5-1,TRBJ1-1,TGCGCCAGCGGGACAGGGGGCGGAACTGAAGCTTTCTTT,CASGTGGGTEAFF
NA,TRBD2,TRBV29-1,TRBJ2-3,TGCAGCGTTGCTTACCACTCCTCGACTAGCGGGAGTACAGATACGCAGTATTTT,CSVAYHSSTSGSTDTQYF
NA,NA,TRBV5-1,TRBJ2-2,TGCGCCAGCAGCTTGGCGGTGAGCGTCAGGAACACCGGGGAGCTGTTTTTT,CASSLAVSVRNTGELFF
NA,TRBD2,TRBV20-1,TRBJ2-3,TGCAGTGCTATCACCGCTAGCGGGAGCACAGATACGCAGTATTTT,CSAITASGSTDTQYF
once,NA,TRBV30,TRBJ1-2,TGTGCCTGGAGTGTATTTGGGGGGGGCTACACCTTC,CAWSVFGGGYTF
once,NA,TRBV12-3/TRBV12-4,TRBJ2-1,TGTGCCAGCAGTTTGCTCCTAGAGAGGGGGGGTCAGGTCTTC,CASSLLLERGGQVF
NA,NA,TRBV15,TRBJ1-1,TGTGCCACCAGTGCCGACCGCTTCAACACTCAAGCTTTCTTT,CATSADRFNTQAFF